The 21 T cell receptor beta chains given below trace back to one sample, sequenced in a study of shared clonotypes between healthy human individuals. The assay was immunoSEQ multiplex PCR, and TCRdb's table has in-frame clones only and misses some. Among 2,100,000 or so clones listed, approximately 95% were seen once. The sequencing sample was made of naive CD4+ T cells sorted from blood. Subset denoted: CD45RA+ positively selected. Receptor source: a man aged 18 to 35 in good health.

Points on this clone: Other nucleotide sequences from this sample produce the same CDR3. The rearrangement joins TRBV6-5 to TRBJ1-2; the D gene is possibly TRBD1 (5 bases). CDR1 and CDR2 (germline): MNHEY, SVGAGI. CDR3 size: 15 residues. The V gene lost 0 bases and the J gene lost 4 bases, with 12 bases spanning the gap. CDR3 coding DNA: TGTGCCAGCAGTTACTCCGGGGCGGGGAGCTATGGCTACACCTTC. Its protein product is CASSYSGAGSYGYTF.

The rearrangement links TRBV5-1 to TRBJ1-1, with 7 bases matching TRBD1. The CDR3 runs 15 residues. V lost 4 bases to trimming and J lost 1 base; unmatched junction nucleotides: 7. In germline, CDR1 is SGHRS, CDR2 YFSETQ. The CDR3 here is CASSTRQGKNTEAFF. CDR3 nucleotides: TGCGCCAGCAGCACCCGACAGGGAAAGAACACTGAAGCTTTCTTT.

As regards this clone: The identical CDR3 is also encoded by other nucleotide sequences in the sample. The rearrangement joins TRBV7-2 to TRBJ2-7; 11 nucleotides match TRBD2. V dropped 1 base and J dropped 7; count of bases not matched to a gene: 6. Germline CDR1 and CDR2: SGHTA and FQGNSA. This CDR3 spans 15 amino acids. The CDR3 region is CASSLELAGVGEQYF. In DNA, the CDR3 is TGTGCCAGCAGCTTAGAACTAGCGGGAGTCGGGGAGCAGTACTTC.

The CDR3 region has the DNA TGTGCCTGGAGTGTTAAAGCCCCTGGGGGGAATGGCTACACCTTC. This codes for CAWSVKAPGGNGYTF. This sequence joins TRBV30 and TRBJ1-2; D is possibly TRBD1 (5 bases). Trimming cost V 0 bases and J 6 bases, with 17 bases left between them. Germline CDR1 and CDR2: GTSNPN and SVGIG (reference sequence). This CDR3 spans 15 amino acids.

The genes are TRBV7-2 and TRBJ1-3; D remains unclear. The CDR3 runs to 15 residues. V lost 1 base, J lost 0 bases, and 7 bases lay in between. Germline lookup yields CDR1 SGHTA and CDR2 FQGNSA. The CDR3 nucleotides read TGTGCCAGCAGCTTAGGACTCTACTCTGGAAACACCATATATTTT. Its protein is CASSLGLYSGNTIYF. Drawing the rest from reference TRBV7-2 and TRBJ1-3, the complete variable domain is GAGVSQSPSNKVTEKGKDVELRCDPISGHTALYWYRQSLGQGLEFLIYFQGNSAPDKSGLPSDRFSAERTGGSVSTLTIQRTQQEDSAVYLCASSLGLYSGNTIYFGEGSWLTVV.

To note about this clone: Other DNA sequences from this sample encode an identical CDR3 as well. The rearrangement links TRBV30 to TRBJ1-1; D gene uncertain. Trimming shortened V by 0 bases and J by 1 base, and 6 bases separated the two germline ends. This CDR3 spans 13 amino acids. Per the germline V gene, CDR1 is GTSNPN and CDR2 is SVGIG (reference sequence). The DNA for the CDR3 is TGTGCCTGGAGTGTGAGGGAGAACACTGAAGCTTTCTTT. This translates into CAWSVRENTEAFF.

The chain carries TRBV6-6 and TRBJ2-7; 7 bases align to TRBD1. Germline V gene lookup returns CDR1 MNHNY and CDR2 SVGAGI (reference sequence). The CDR3 runs to 13 residues. Germline trimming cut 5 bases from V and 2 bases from J; bases unmatched to any gene: 3. CDR3 sequence: CASSGTVPYEQYF. DNA of the CDR3: TGTGCCAGCAGTGGGACAGTCCCCTACGAGCAGTACTTC.

This chain uses TRBV11-3 with TRBJ2-7, with D hard to call. The V end lost 1 base, the J end lost 4 bases, and 11 bases lay between the germline ends. There are 14 residues in the CDR3. Per germline, CDR1 SGHNT and CDR2 YENEEA. CDR3 residues: CASSLGSDPYEQYF. CDR3 bases: TGTGCCAGCAGCTTAGGTTCGGACCCTTACGAGCAGTACTTC.

The DNA for the CDR3 is TGCGCCAGCAGCTTGTCGCAGGTGAACACTGAAGCTTTCTTT. Translating it yields CASSLSQVNTEAFF. The chain joins TRBV5-1 to TRBJ1-1; D remains unclear. The CDR3 sequence is 14 residues long. Germline lookup yields CDR1 SGHRS and CDR2 YFSETQ. The V gene lost 1 base and the J gene lost 0 bases, with 7 bases spanning the gap.

The chain links TRBV7-8 to TRBJ1-5; the D gene is possibly TRBD1 (6 bases). Germline lookup yields CDR1 SGHVS and CDR2 FQNEAQ. The CDR3 spans 15 residues. Between the trimmed V and J ends, which lost 4 bases and 0 bases, there was a span of 10 bases. CDR3 amino acids: CASSYRTVSNQPQHF. The CDR3 DNA sequence: TGTGCCAGCAGCTATCGGACAGTTAGCAATCAGCCCCAGCATTTT.

The chain recombines TRBV7-8 with TRBJ2-7; D might be TRBD1 (6 bases). With 1 base removed from V and 4 bases from J, the gap between germline ends came to 11 bases. CDR1 and CDR2 (germline): SGHVS, FQNEAQ. This CDR3 is built from 14 residues. CDR3 in amino acids: CASSLDRALYEQYF. The CDR3 bases are TGTGCCAGCAGCTTAGACAGGGCGTTGTACGAGCAGTACTTC.

The V gene is TRBV6-6, the J gene TRBJ2-5, with 11 nucleotides matching TRBD1. CDR3 length: 15 residues. The germline gives CDR1 MNHNY, CDR2 SVGAGI (reference sequence). Trimming cost V 0 bases and J 5 bases; bases outside gene matches: 2. The CDR3 sequence is CASSYSGQGAETQYF. Written as DNA, the CDR3 is TGTGCCAGCAGTTACTCCGGACAGGGGGCTGAGACCCAGTACTTC.

The DNA for the CDR3 is TGTGCCAGCAGCTTAGGGCTACTCACAGATACGCAGTATTTT. As protein: CASSLGLLTDTQYF. The chain employs TRBV7-2 and TRBJ2-3; D gene uncertain. The CDR3 is made up of 14 amino acids. V was pared by 1 base and J by 2 bases, with 7 bases between. Germline V CDR1 and CDR2: SGHTA, FQGNSA.

This clone was seen a handful of times. The gene calls are TRBV19 and TRBJ1-6; 7 bases agree with TRBD1. From germline, CDR1 is LNHDA and CDR2 SQIVND (reference sequence). This CDR3 is built from 14 residues. Trimming removed 7 bases from V and 7 bases from J; junction bases left unmatched: 7. This CDR3 reads CASNPGTVNSPLHF. In nucleotides, the CDR3 is TGTGCCAGTAACCCAGGGACAGTCAATTCACCCCTCCACTTT.

The sample holds one count of this clone. V and J are TRBV5-1 and TRBJ1-6; 7 nucleotides align to TRBD1. Germline assignment: CDR1 SGHRS and CDR2 YFSETQ. V dropped 0 bases and J dropped 4; count of bases not matched to a gene: 16. The CDR3 is 20 amino acids. CDR3 nucleotide sequence: TGCGCCAGCAGCTTGGCCGTGAGGGGGCAGGGAGGGGTGTATAATTCACCCCTCCACTTT. Amino acids: CASSLAVRGQGGVYNSPLHF.

The gene calls are TRBV4-3 and TRBJ1-6, with D unresolved. The CDR3 extends over 19 amino acids. CDR1 and CDR2 (germline): LGHNA, YSLEER. Between the trimmed V and J ends, which lost 0 bases and 0 bases, there was a span of 15 bases. The CDR3 loop is CASSQDPAGMSSYNSPLHF. DNA of the CDR3: TGCGCCAGCAGCCAAGATCCGGCAGGCATGAGCTCCTATAATTCACCCCTCCACTTT.

The chain has TRBV14 and TRBJ2-2, with a possible D match to TRBD2 (6 bases). The CDR3 has 16 amino acids. V was clipped by 1 base and J by 0 bases, with 9 bases between them. From germline, CDR1 is SGHDN and CDR2 FVKESK. This CDR3 reads CASSQGLVSNTGELFF. For the CDR3, the DNA is TGTGCCAGCAGCCAAGGACTAGTCTCGAACACCGGGGAGCTGTTTTTT. The whole variable domain, remainder taken from reference TRBV14 and TRBJ2-2, is EAGVTQFPSHSVIEKGQTVTLRCDPISGHDNLYWYRRVMGKEIKFLLHFVKESKQDESGMPNNRFLAERTGGTYSTLKVQPAELEDSGVYFCASSQGLVSNTGELFFGEGSRLTVL.

This clone was observed once. V gene TRBV7-2 combines with J gene TRBJ1-5; no clear D gene. There are 15 residues in the CDR3. Germline V gives CDR1 SGHTA, CDR2 FQGNSA. Trimming cost V 0 bases and J 4 bases, with 10 bases left between them. The CDR3, as DNA: TGTGCCAGCAGCTTAGCGGGGTACGATAATCAGCCCCAGCATTTT. Translating it yields CASSLAGYDNQPQHF.

The chain couples TRBV27 to TRBJ1-5, with a weak D call TRBD1 (6 bases). The CDR3 is made up of 14 amino acids. Germline V gene lookup returns CDR1 MNHEY and CDR2 SMNVEV (reference sequence). The ends were cut back, 1 base at V and 5 bases at J, with 9 bases in the middle. The CDR3 is CASSLFGGHQPQHF. The CDR3, as DNA: TGTGCCAGCAGTTTATTCGGGGGGCATCAGCCCCAGCATTTT.

J is TRBJ2-7 and V is TRBV30; possible D gene TRBD1, 5 bases. Germline V gene sequence: CDR1 GTSNPN, CDR2 SVGIG (reference sequence). The V and J ends lost 2 bases and 5 bases respectively, with 16 bases between them. The CDR3 is made up of 14 amino acids. This CDR3 reads CAWSQGQGGHEQYF. The CDR3, as DNA: TGTGCCTGGAGTCAAGGGCAGGGCGGCCACGAGCAGTACTTC. Supplemented by reference TRBV30 and TRBJ2-7, the full variable domain reads SQTIHQWPATLVQPVGSPLSLECTVEGTSNPNLYWYRQAAGRGLQLLFYSVGIGQISSEVPQNLSASRPQDRQFILSSKKLLLSDSGFYLCAWSQGQGGHEQYFGPGTRLTVT.

The rearrangement links TRBV5-8 to TRBJ1-6, with D possibly being TRBD1 (5 bases). The CDR3 is 16 amino acids. V lost 0 bases and J 1 base, leaving 8 bases between the germline ends. Germline CDR1 and CDR2: SGHTS and YDEGEE. CDR3 amino acids: CASSLGGDSYNSPLHF. As DNA, the CDR3 is TGTGCCAGCAGCTTGGGAGGGGATTCCTATAATTCACCCCTCCACTTT.